This record covers a single T cell receptor beta chain. The clone's antigen remains unknown. Within one base of it there is no much larger clone, and no base qualities were kept. Using the deep immunoSEQ assay, multiplex PCR amplified TCR CDR3 regions from genomic DNA. Extracted genomic DNA from each cell subset was spread evenly across all wells of several immunoSEQ 96-well plates, with each plate serving as a replicate. Each replicate PCR for unsorted PBMC received roughly 300 ng genomic DNA, equal to 30,000 to 35,000 T cell genomes. Ten immunoSEQ deep assay plates were used to sequence unsorted PBMC genomic DNA. Purified libraries were measured with a Qubit 3.0 fluorometer, size-checked on a Bioanalyzer 2100, and measured again with the KAPA Library Quantification kit. Each immunoSEQ 96-well plate was sequenced on its own single-read 150-cycle Illumina NextSeq 550 flow cell. The published analysis was carried out like this. Because the immunoSEQ output included only junctional sequences and no quality scores, the filtering could not be the same as the filtering used for full-length reads. To assign V/J genes and CDR3, sequences were annotated against IMGT germline references using PyIR, a Python wrapper for IgBLAST v1.9. Reads were removed for weak V/J assignments (E-value above 1e-6), missing CDR3, stop codons, out-of-frame junctions, or ambiguous translated residues. V3J clonotypes were defined as sequences sharing the same inferred V gene, J gene, and CDR3 amino acid sequence. Percentage overlap between repertoires was computed as shared unique clonotypes divided by the size of the smaller repertoire. RTK rarefaction, the Chao1 estimator, and Recon v2.1 estimates of unobserved clonotypes were used to assess repertoire richness. TCRdb provides this immuneACCESS table in a form limited to in-frame rearrangements. Some clones are lacking; in checked studies, under half of them reflect an unresolved V gene, and why the rest are absent is not known. V and J calls and clone size are as listed in that table; D and trimming were resolved from the DNA. The sample table contains 400,000 to 500,000 clones; only one count was recorded for 79% of them. About 12% of the sample is held by the ten biggest clonotypes.

CDR1 SGHTA and CDR2 FQGNSA are derived from the germline V gene. There are 12 amino acids in the CDR3, from cysteine to phenylalanine inclusive. The sequence is cut down to CDR3 DNA, 36 bases in frame from base 1. Deletion took 1 base off V and 7 bases off J, with a span of 7 bases between the germline ends. The sample comes from a study of shared clonotypes between healthy human individuals (dated by TCRdb to the early 2020s). At the level of the whole study: The cohort comprised two women and a few men aged 18 to 49 years. Libraries were prepared and TCR repertoires were sequenced by different laboratories using diverse techniques, in order to increase sequencing depth and limit assay-specific biases. Each donor's leukapheresis produced roughly between roughly 0.85 and 10 billion PBMCs. Blood TCR repertoires of roughly 5 healthy adults were deeply sequenced to estimate repertoire size and the extent of clonotype sharing between individuals. Summary of the overall study and its limitations: Sampling was restricted to blood, and TCR repertoires in tissue are likely to differ from TCR repertoires in blood. Because the study included a small number of donors, the genetic and exposure-history diversity represented was limited. Pairwise subsampling indicated that sequencing depth was expected to affect the degree of clonotype sharing among donors.

The donors were healthy, HIV-negative adults who had no recently reported acute infections or vaccinations. Every donor was a Caucasian adult living in Nashville, Tennessee, USA. For unsorted samples, 90 million or so PBMCs were counted and genomic DNA was extracted with the QIAamp DNA Blood Mini kit. After blood collection by leukapheresis, PBMCs were isolated using Ficoll-Histopaque density gradient centrifugation and then cryopreserved in the vapor phase of liquid nitrogen. The sample consisted of PBMCs. This receptor was identified in a woman aged 40 to 50 in good health. Some clones in this sample may be carry-over from other donors' samples. In this chain, TRBV7-2 is recombined with TRBJ1-1; confidence is insufficient to name the D gene. The CDR3 loop reads CASSLGVGEAFF. The sequenced DNA: TGTGCCAGCAGCTTAGGCGTTGGTGAAGCTTTCTTT.